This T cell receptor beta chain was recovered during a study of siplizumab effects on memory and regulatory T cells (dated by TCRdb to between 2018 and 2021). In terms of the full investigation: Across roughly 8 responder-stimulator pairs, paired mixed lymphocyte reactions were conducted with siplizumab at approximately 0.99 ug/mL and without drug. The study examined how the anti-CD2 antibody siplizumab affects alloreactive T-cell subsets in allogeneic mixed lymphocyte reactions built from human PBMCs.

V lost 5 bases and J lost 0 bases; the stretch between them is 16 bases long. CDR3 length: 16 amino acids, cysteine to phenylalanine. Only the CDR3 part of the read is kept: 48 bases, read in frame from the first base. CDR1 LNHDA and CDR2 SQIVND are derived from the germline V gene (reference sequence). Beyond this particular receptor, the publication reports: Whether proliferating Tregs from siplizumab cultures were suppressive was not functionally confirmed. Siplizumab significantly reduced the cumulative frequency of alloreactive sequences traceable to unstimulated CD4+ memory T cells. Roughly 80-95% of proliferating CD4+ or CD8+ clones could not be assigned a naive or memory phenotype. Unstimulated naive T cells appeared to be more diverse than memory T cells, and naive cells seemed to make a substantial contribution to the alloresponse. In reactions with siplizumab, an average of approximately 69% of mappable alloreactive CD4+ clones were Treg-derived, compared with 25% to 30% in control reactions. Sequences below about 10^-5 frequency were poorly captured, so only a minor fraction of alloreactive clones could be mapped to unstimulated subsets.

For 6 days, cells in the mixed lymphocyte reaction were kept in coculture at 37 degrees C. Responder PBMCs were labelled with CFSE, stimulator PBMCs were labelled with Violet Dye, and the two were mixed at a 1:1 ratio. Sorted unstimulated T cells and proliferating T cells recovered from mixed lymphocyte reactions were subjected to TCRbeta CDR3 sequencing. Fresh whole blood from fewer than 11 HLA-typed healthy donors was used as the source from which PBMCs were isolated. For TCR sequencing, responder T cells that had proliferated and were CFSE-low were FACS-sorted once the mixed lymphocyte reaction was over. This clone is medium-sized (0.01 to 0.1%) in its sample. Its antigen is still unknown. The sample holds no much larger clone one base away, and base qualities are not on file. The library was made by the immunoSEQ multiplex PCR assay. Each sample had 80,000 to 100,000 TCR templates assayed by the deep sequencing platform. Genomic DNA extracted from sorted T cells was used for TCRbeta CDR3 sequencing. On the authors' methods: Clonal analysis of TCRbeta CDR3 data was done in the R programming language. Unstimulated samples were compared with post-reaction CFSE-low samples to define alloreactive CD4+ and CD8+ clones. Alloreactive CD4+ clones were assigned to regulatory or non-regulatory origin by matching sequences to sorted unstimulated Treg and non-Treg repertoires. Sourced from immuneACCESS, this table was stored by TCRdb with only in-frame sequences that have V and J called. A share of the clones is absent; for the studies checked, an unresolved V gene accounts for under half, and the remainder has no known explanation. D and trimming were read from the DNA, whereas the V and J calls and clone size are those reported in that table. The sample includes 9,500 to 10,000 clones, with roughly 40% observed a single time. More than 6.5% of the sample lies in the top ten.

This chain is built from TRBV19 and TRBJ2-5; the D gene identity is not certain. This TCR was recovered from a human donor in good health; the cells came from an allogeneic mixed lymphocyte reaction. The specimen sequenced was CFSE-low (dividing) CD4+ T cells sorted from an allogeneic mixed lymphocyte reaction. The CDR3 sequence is CASSLRAAGYQETQYF. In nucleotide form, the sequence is TGTGCCAGTAGTCTCCGAGCCGCTGGGTACCAAGAGACCCAGTACTTC.